This paragraph covers one T cell receptor beta chain sequence. The antigen remains unidentified. This sample was included in a study of T cells in localized non-small cell lung cancer. Regarding the study as a whole: In adjacent lung, a median around 55 of the top 100 tumor clones were found.

This table comes from immunoSEQ multiplex PCR, and its TCRdb copy is limited to in-frame clones, with some not included. Altogether roughly 20,000 clones are present, around 90% being singletons, with the ten largest covering 5.5% to 8%. The sequenced sample was peripheral blood, obtained before any cancer treatment. The receptor was isolated from a male donor aged 60 or over with stage I squamous cell lung carcinoma.

This chain's CDR3 is CASTLLGDLANYGYTF. The CDR3 DNA follows: TGTGCCAGTACCCTACTAGGGGACCTAGCTAACTATGGCTACACCTTC. The J gene is TRBJ1-2, the V gene TRBV19, with TRBD1 as a possible D gene (5 bases). The germline V gene encodes CDR1 LNHDA and CDR2 SQIVND (reference sequence). This CDR3 comprises 16 residues. Trimming removed 7 bases at V and 0 bases at J, with 18 bases between.